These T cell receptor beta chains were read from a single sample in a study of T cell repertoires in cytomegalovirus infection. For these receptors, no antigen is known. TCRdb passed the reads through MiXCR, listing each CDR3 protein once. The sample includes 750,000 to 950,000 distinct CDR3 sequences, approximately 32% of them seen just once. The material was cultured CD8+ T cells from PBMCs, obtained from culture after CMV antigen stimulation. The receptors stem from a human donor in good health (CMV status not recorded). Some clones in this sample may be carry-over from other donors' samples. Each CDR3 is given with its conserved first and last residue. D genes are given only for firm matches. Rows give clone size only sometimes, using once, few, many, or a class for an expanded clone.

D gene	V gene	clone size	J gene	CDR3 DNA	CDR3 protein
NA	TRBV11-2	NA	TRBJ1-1	TGTGCCAGCAGCTTATATAGGTACACTGAAGCTTTCTTT	CASSLYRYTEAFF
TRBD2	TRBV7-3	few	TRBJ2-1	TGTGCCAGCAGCTTAGGTGGTAGCGGGGCTAGATGGAATGAGCAGTTCTTC	CASSLGGSGARWNEQFF
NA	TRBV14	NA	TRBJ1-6	TGTGCCAGCAGCCAAGATTTGGCAGGTCCTTCCTATAATTCACCCCTCCACTTT	CASSQDLAGPSYNSPLHF
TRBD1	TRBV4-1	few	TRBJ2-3	TGCGCCAGCAGCCAAGGCCCTGGACAGGGTCGGTTAGATACGCAGTATTTT	CASSQGPGQGRLDTQYF
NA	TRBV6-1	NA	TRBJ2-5	TGTGCCAGCAGGCTCACGTACAAAGAGACCCAGTACTTC	CASRLTYKETQYF
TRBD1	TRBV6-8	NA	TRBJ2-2	TGTGCCAGCAGTGGGACAGGGGGAATAACCGGGGAGCTGTTTTTT	CASSGTGGITGELFF
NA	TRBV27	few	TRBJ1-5	TGTGCCAGCAGCCCGGACAGTTATAGCAATCAGCCCCAGCATTTT	CASSPDSYSNQPQHF
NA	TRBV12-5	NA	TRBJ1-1	TGTGCTAGTGGCAACTCACGGTCCACTGAAGCTTTCTTT	CASGNSRSTEAFF
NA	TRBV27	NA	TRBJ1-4	TGTGACAGCAGCCTACAGGGTCGTGAGGAAAAACTGTTTTTT	CDSSLQGREEKLFF
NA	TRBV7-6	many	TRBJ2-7	TGTGCCAGCAGCCCGGGCAGCGAGCAGTACTTC	CASSPGSEQYF
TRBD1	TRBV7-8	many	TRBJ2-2	TGTGCCAGCATTGACAGGGTATTCACCGGGGAGCTGTTTTTT	CASIDRVFTGELFF
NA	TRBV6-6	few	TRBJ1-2	TGTGCCAGCAGTTCCCGGGACCAATACTTC	CASSSRDQYF
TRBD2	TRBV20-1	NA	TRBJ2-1	TGCAGTGCTCCCACTAGCGGTCCCTACAATGAGCAGTTCTTC	CSAPTSGPYNEQFF
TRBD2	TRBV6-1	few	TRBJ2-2	TGTGCCAGCACGGGGCGGGGGGTGATTTACGGGGAGCTGTTTTTT	CASTGRGVIYGELFF
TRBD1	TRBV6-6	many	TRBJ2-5	TGTGCCAGCAGTAGCCAGACAGGGGTGGATCAAGAGACCCAGTACTTC	CASSSQTGVDQETQYF
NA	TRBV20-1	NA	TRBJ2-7	TGCAGTGCTAGGCCCGGGACGTCCTACGAGCAGTACTTC	CSARPGTSYEQYF
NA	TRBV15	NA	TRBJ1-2	TGTGCCACCAGCACCAAAGGGCTGTTTAACTATGGCTACACCTTC	CATSTKGLFNYGYTF
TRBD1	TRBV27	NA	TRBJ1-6	TGTGCCAGCAGTTTGAGGACAGGGGCTTATTCACCCCTCCACTTT	CASSLRTGAYSPLHF
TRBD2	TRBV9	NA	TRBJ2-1	TGTGCCAGCAGCGTTACATCCGGGACTAGCTTGGTTGAGCAGTTCTTC	CASSVTSGTSLVEQFF
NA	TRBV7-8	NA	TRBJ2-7	TGTGCCAGCAGCTTAGTGGAGGGGCTTGCGGCCTACGAGCAGTACTTC	CASSLVEGLAAYEQYF
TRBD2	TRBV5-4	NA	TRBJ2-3	TGTGCCAGCAGCTTATTAACCGGGGGGGATGCAGATACGCAGTATTTT	CASSLLTGGDADTQYF
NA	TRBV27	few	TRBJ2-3	TGTGCCAGCAGCCCGGGACTCCTCCCCTCCAATACGCAGTATTTT	CASSPGLLPSNTQYF
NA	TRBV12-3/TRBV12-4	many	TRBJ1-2	TGTGCCAGCAGTTTCGGAGATGCAAGCTATGGCTACACCTTC	CASSFGDASYGYTF